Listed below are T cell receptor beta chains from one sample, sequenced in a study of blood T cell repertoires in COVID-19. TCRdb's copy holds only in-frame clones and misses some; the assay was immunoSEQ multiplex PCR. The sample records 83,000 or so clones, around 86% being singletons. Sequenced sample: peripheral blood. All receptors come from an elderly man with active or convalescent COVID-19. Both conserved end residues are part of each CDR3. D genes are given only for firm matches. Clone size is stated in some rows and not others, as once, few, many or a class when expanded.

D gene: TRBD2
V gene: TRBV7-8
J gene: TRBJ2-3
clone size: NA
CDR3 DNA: TGTGCCAGCAGCTTAGCCCCTGGGCGGGGGAGCACAGATACGCAGTATTTT
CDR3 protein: CASSLAPGRGSTDTQYF

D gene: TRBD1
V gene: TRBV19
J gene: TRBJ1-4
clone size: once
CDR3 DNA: TGTGCCAGTAGTCCCCCCGGGGCAGGGGGTAATGAAAAACTGTTTTTT
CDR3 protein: CASSPPGAGGNEKLFF

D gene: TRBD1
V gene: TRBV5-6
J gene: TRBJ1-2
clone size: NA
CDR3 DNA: TGTGCCAGCAGCTTGGCCGTTCCAGGGGGTGGCTACACCTTC
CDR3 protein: CASSLAVPGGGYTF

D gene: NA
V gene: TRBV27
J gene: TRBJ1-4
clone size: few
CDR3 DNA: TGTGCCAGCAGCGGGGGGCCAGGAAGAAAAAAACTGTTTTTT
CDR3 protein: CASSGGPGRKKLFF

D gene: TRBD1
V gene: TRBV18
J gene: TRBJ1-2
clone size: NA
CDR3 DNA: TGTGCCAGCTCCCGGGGACAGGATGGCTACACCTTC
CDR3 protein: CASSRGQDGYTF

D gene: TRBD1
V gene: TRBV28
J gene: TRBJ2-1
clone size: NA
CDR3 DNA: TGTGCCAGCAGTACCTCCGGGACAGAAGGACTTTACAATGAGCAGTTCTTC
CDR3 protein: CASSTSGTEGLYNEQFF

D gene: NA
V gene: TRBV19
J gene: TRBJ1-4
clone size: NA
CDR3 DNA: TGTGCCAGTTTCCGCCAGGGGAGTTACGGTGAAAAACTGTTTTTT
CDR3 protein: CASFRQGSYGEKLFF

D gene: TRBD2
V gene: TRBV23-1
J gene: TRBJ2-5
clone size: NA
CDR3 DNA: TGCGCCAGCAGTCAGACTAGCGGGAGCCCCGAGACCCAGTACTTC
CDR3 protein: CASSQTSGSPETQYF

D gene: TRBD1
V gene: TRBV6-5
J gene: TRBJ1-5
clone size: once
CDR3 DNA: TGTGCCAGCAGAGGACAGGGAAATCAGCCCCAGCATTTT
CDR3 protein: CASRGQGNQPQHF

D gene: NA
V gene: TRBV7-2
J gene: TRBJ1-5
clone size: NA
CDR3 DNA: TGTGCCAGCAGCTTAAGTCTAGGGGGTCAGCCCCAGCATTTT
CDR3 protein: CASSLSLGGQPQHF

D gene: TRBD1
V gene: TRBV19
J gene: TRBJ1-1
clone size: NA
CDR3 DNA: TGTGCCAGTATCGAGCGACAGGGGTACACTGAAGCTTTCTTT
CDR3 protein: CASIERQGYTEAFF

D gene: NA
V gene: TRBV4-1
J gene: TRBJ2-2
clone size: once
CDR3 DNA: TGCGCCAGCAGCCCCCTAGGACTGACCGGGGAGCTGTTTTTT
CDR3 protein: CASSPLGLTGELFF

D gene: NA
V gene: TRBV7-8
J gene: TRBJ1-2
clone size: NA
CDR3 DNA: TGTGCCAGCAGCACCGGACAACTCAGCTACACCTTC
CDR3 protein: CASSTGQLSYTF

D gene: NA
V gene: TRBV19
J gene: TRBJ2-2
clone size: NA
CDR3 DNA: TGTGCCAGTAGTTTGGCAGCGAACACCGGGGAGCTGTTTTTT
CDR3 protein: CASSLAANTGELFF

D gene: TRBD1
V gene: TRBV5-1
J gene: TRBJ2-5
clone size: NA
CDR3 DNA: TGCGCCAGCAGCTTGCCAGGGGGCGTGGTAGAGACCCAGTACTTC
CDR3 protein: CASSLPGGVVETQYF

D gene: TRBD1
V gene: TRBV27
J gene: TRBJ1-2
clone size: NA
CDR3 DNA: TGTGCCAGCAGCCAGGGGGGACAGGGAGAAAAATATGGCTACACCTTC
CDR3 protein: CASSQGGQGEKYGYTF

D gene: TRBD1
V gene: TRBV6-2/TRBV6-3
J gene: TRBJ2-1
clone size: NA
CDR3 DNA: TGTGCCAGCAGTTACGGTAGGGGGCGCAATGAGCAGTTCTTC
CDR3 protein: CASSYGRGRNEQFF

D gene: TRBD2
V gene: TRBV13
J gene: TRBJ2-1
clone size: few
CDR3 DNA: TGTGCCACCTCCGGGACTAGCGGGGTTAGCTCCTACAATGAGCAGTTCTTC
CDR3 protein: CATSGTSGVSSYNEQFF

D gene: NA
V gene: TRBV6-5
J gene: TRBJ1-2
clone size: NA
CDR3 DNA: TGTGCCAGCAGATTAAGGGGTTGGGACTATGGCTACACCTTC
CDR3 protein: CASRLRGWDYGYTF

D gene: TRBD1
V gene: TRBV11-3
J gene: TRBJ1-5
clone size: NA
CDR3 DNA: TGTGCCAGCAGCTTTCTTCGACAGGGGCAGGCATTGAATCAGCCCCAGCATTTT
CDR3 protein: CASSFLRQGQALNQPQHF

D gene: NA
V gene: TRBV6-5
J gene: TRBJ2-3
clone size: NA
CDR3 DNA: TGTGCCAGCACCGCGGACAGCAATACGCAGTATTTT
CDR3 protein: CASTADSNTQYF

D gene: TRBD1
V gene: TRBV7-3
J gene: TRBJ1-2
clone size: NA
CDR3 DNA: TGTGCCAGCAGCCCCGGGACAGGATCATCGGTGGGGTATGGCTACACCTTC
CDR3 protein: CASSPGTGSSVGYGYTF

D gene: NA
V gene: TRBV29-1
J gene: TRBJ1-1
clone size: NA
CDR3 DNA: TGCAGCGTACGGACAGAAACCAACACTGAAGCTTTCTTT
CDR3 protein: CSVRTETNTEAFF

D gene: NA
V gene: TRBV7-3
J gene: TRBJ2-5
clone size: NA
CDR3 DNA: TGTGCCAGCAGCTTTTCCGGGGGTGGGTCAGAGACCCAGTACTTC
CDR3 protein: CASSFSGGGSETQYF

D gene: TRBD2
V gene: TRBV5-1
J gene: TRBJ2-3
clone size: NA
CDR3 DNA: TGCGCCAGCAGCTCGACTAGCTCTAGCACAGATACGCAGTATTTT
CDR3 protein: CASSSTSSSTDTQYF

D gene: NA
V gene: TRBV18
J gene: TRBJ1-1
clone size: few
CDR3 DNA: TGTGCCAGCTCACCTCGGGGGGTGGGGGACACTGAAGCTTTCTTT
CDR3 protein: CASSPRGVGDTEAFF

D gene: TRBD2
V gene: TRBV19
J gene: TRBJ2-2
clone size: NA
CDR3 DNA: TGTGCCAGTTGGGCTAGCGGGGGTATCACCGGGGAGCTGTTTTTT
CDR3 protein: CASWASGGITGELFF

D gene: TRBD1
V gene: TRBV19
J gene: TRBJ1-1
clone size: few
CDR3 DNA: TGTGCCAGTGGACAGGGCGTCGCTTTCTTT
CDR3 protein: CASGQGVAFF

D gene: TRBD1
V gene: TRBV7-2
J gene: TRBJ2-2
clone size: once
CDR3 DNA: TGTGCCAGCAGCAACATACAGGGGGCCCCTCGAAACACCGGGGAGCTGTTTTTT
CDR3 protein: CASSNIQGAPRNTGELFF

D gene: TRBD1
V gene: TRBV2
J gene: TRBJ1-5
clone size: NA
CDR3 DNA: TGTGCCAGCCTCCGGGACAGGCAGGAGCCCCAGCATTTT
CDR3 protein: CASLRDRQEPQHF

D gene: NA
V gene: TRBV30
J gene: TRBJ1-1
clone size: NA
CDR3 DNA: TGTGCCTGGAGTCAGGGGTCTGAAGCTTTCTTT
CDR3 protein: CAWSQGSEAFF

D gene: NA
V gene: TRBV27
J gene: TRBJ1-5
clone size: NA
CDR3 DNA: TGTGCCAGCAGTTTTGCGGGCTTCAATCAGCCCCAGCATTTT
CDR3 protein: CASSFAGFNQPQHF

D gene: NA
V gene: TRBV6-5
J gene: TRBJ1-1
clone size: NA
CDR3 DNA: TGTGCCAGCAGCGTACGATTCGGGGTGAACACTGAAGCTTTCTTT
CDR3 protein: CASSVRFGVNTEAFF

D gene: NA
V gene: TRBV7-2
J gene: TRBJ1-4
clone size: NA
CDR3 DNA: TGTGCCAGCAGCCCGCCGGGCAGGGCGGTTGAAAAACTGTTTTTT
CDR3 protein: CASSPPGRAVEKLFF

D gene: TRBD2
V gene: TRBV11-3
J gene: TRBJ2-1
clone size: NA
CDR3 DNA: TGTGCCAGCAGCTTGAGGCTAGCGGGAGGCAATGAGCAGTTCTTC
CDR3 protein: CASSLRLAGGNEQFF

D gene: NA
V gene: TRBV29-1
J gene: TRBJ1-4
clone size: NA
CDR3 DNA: TGCAGCGGGGGGACGGGTGAAAAACTGTTTTTT
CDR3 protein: CSGGTGEKLFF

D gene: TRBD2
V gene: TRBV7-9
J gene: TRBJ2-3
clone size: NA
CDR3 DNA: TGTGCCGCCCGGACTAGCGGGCTCACAGATACGCAGTATTTT
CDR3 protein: CAARTSGLTDTQYF

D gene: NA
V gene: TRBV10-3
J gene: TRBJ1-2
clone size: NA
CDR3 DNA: TGTGCCATCAGTGAGTCGTCAGATTATGGCTACACCTTC
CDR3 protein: CAISESSDYGYTF

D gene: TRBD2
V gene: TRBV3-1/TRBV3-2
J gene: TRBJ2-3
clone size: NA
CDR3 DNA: TGTGCCAGCAGCCACTGGCGGGGGGGCACAGATACGCAGTATTTT
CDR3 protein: CASSHWRGGTDTQYF

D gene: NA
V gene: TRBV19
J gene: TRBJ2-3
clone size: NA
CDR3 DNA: TGTGCCAGTAGTATAGGAGGAACGAGCACAGATACGCAGTATTTT
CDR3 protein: CASSIGGTSTDTQYF

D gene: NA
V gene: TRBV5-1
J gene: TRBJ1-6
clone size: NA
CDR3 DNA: TGCGCCAGCAGCTTGGACAGATCACCCCTCCACTTT
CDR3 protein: CASSLDRSPLHF

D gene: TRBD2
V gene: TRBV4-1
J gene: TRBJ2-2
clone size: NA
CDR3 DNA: TGCGCCAGCAGCCCGACTAGCGAATCAGGGGAGCTGTTTTTT
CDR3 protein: CASSPTSESGELFF

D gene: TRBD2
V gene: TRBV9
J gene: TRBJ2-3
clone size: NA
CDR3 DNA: TGTGCCAGCAGCGTAGCGGGGGGGCCCGGAGATACGCAGTATTTT
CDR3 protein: CASSVAGGPGDTQYF

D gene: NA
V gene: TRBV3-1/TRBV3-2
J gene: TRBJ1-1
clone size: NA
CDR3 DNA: TGTGCCAGCAGCCAAGATCCGTTGGGCCAGCCTAACACTGAAGCTTTCTTT
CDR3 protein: CASSQDPLGQPNTEAFF

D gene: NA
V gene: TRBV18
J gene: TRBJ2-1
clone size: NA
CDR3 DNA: TGTGCCAGCTCACCTCCAGGGAATGAGCAGTTCTTC
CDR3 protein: CASSPPGNEQFF